The rows below give T cell receptor beta chains drawn from one sample of a study of early stage breast cancer tumors. The data were produced by immunoSEQ multiplex PCR, yet TCRdb's version contains in-frame clones alone and is incomplete. The data hold 65,000 to 75,000 clones, with 65% to 85% observed a single time. The sequenced sample consisted of blood. Source of these receptors: a person aged 35-49 years with breast cancer. Each CDR3 is given with its conserved first and last residue. The order of the fields is D gene, J gene, V gene, CDR3 protein. A D gene is named only where the DNA matches it firmly.

d_call: TRBD1
j_call: TRBJ2-7
v_call: TRBV7-8
cdr3_aa: CASSYRDRTSYEQYF

d_call: .
j_call: TRBJ2-3
v_call: TRBV30
cdr3_aa: CAWSLGSLTDTQYF

d_call: TRBD1
j_call: TRBJ2-7
v_call: TRBV18
cdr3_aa: CASSPDRGSDYEQYF

d_call: .
j_call: TRBJ1-5
v_call: TRBV19
cdr3_aa: CASSILVNSNQPQHF

d_call: TRBD2
j_call: TRBJ2-3
v_call: TRBV10-1
cdr3_aa: CASSRTSGSTDTQYF

d_call: .
j_call: TRBJ2-5
v_call: TRBV11-2
cdr3_aa: CASSPQLQETQYF

d_call: TRBD1
j_call: TRBJ1-1
v_call: TRBV28
cdr3_aa: CASRGTGENTEAFF

d_call: .
j_call: TRBJ2-7
v_call: TRBV19
cdr3_aa: CASSIRHQGLYEQYF

d_call: .
j_call: TRBJ2-7
v_call: TRBV6-1
cdr3_aa: CASSLLAQQYF

d_call: .
j_call: TRBJ1-1
v_call: TRBV5-4
cdr3_aa: CASSLERGTEAFF

d_call: .
j_call: TRBJ1-2
v_call: TRBV27
cdr3_aa: CASSLGVGNYGYTF

d_call: TRBD1
j_call: TRBJ1-2
v_call: TRBV7-9
cdr3_aa: CASSPRGGQGASDYGYTF

d_call: .
j_call: TRBJ2-7
v_call: TRBV6-5
cdr3_aa: CASSDRVFEQYF

d_call: .
j_call: TRBJ2-7
v_call: TRBV6-5
cdr3_aa: CASSYSTPGGLEQYF

d_call: .
j_call: TRBJ1-1
v_call: TRBV12-5
cdr3_aa: CASGTFGTEAFF

d_call: .
j_call: TRBJ2-7
v_call: TRBV7-2
cdr3_aa: CASSLAGGSYEQYF

d_call: .
j_call: TRBJ2-3
v_call: TRBV30
cdr3_aa: CAWGIADTQYF

d_call: .
j_call: TRBJ1-2
v_call: TRBV28
cdr3_aa: CASSLTRGYGYTF

d_call: .
j_call: TRBJ2-7
v_call: TRBV10-3
cdr3_aa: CAIRAGRDEQYF

d_call: .
j_call: TRBJ2-7
v_call: TRBV12-5
cdr3_aa: CASGLVGSGEQYF

d_call: .
j_call: TRBJ2-2
v_call: TRBV19
cdr3_aa: CASSIEGGELFF

d_call: .
j_call: TRBJ2-7
v_call: TRBV18
cdr3_aa: CASSPSSYEQYF

d_call: .
j_call: TRBJ1-2
v_call: TRBV9
cdr3_aa: CASSGMTGINGYTF

d_call: .
j_call: TRBJ2-2
v_call: TRBV28
cdr3_aa: CASSFIQTNTGELFF

d_call: .
j_call: TRBJ2-3
v_call: TRBV7-9
cdr3_aa: CASSLGLSTDTQYF

d_call: TRBD1
j_call: TRBJ1-5
v_call: TRBV6-6
cdr3_aa: CASSPLTGVSNQPQHF

d_call: TRBD2
j_call: TRBJ2-1
v_call: TRBV28
cdr3_aa: CASSLTSGRADEQFF

d_call: TRBD1
j_call: TRBJ2-7
v_call: TRBV19
cdr3_aa: CASSTAGTGGYEQYF

d_call: .
j_call: TRBJ1-4
v_call: TRBV7-9
cdr3_aa: CASSPSKSEKLFF

d_call: TRBD1
j_call: TRBJ1-2
v_call: TRBV27
cdr3_aa: CASSLAGQGYGYTF

d_call: .
j_call: TRBJ2-2
v_call: TRBV21-1
cdr3_aa: CASSKPQTGFSAGELFF

d_call: TRBD1
j_call: TRBJ1-4
v_call: TRBV15
cdr3_aa: CATSRDPGQRNEKLFF

d_call: .
j_call: TRBJ2-1
v_call: TRBV6-1
cdr3_aa: CASSELLYNEQFF

d_call: TRBD2
j_call: TRBJ2-1
v_call: TRBV7-8
cdr3_aa: CASSLVASGIGSYNEQFF

d_call: .
j_call: TRBJ2-7
v_call: TRBV5-4
cdr3_aa: CASSLVLGEQYF

d_call: .
j_call: TRBJ1-5
v_call: TRBV19
cdr3_aa: CASSIGAQPQHF

d_call: .
j_call: TRBJ1-1
v_call: TRBV28
cdr3_aa: CASSSRGGNTEAFF

d_call: TRBD2
j_call: TRBJ2-5
v_call: TRBV7-6
cdr3_aa: CASSLEPLGLAGGPGETQYF

d_call: .
j_call: TRBJ2-7
v_call: TRBV2
cdr3_aa: CASSEQIYEQYF

d_call: TRBD2
j_call: TRBJ2-1
v_call: TRBV30
cdr3_aa: CAWSTPGGSEQFF

d_call: TRBD1
j_call: TRBJ1-4
v_call: TRBV11-3
cdr3_aa: CASYLGDSPNEKLFF

d_call: .
j_call: TRBJ1-1
v_call: TRBV15
cdr3_aa: CATSRKAQGAEAFF

d_call: TRBD1
j_call: TRBJ2-7
v_call: TRBV28
cdr3_aa: CASGRADRGNEQYF

d_call: .
j_call: TRBJ2-7
v_call: TRBV11-2
cdr3_aa: CASSLGRASYEQYF

d_call: TRBD2
j_call: TRBJ2-7
v_call: TRBV30
cdr3_aa: CAWSVASGGPSYEQYF

d_call: .
j_call: TRBJ2-7
v_call: TRBV11-2
cdr3_aa: CASSLVRQTSYEQYF

d_call: .
j_call: TRBJ2-2
v_call: TRBV11-2
cdr3_aa: CASSFWGLGELFF

d_call: .
j_call: TRBJ2-2
v_call: TRBV6-5
cdr3_aa: CASRGRQTTGELFF